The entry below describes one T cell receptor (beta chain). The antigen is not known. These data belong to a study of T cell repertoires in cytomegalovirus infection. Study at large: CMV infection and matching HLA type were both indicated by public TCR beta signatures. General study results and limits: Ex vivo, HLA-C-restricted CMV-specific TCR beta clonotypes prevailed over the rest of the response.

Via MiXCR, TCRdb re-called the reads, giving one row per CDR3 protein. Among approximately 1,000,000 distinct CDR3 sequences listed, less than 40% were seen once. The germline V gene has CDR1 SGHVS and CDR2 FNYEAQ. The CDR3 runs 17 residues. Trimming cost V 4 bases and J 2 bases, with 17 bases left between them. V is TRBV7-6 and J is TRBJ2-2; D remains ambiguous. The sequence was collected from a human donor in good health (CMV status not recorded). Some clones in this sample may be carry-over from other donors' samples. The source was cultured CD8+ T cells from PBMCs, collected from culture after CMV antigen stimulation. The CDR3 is CASSSPDYGPNTGELFF. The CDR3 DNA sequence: TGTGCCAGCAGCTCCCCTGATTATGGTCCAAACACCGGGGAGCTGTTTTTT.